The clone carrying this T cell receptor beta chain showed up just a few times. Its antigen remains unknown. This entry belongs to a study of CD8 T cells in ankylosing spondylitis. Study-wide results and limits: Earlier reports found some motif variants in synovial fluid and blood in reactive arthritis. Within matched ankylosing spondylitis synovial fluid, disease-linked clones were reportedly significantly enriched.

V lost 2 bases and J lost 3, with 11 bases in between. The CDR3 runs 14 residues. Germline CDR1 and CDR2: SGHTA and FQGNSA. It was by quantitative 5'-RACE with molecular barcodes that TCR beta libraries were made. MiXCR, applied by TCRdb to the 5' RACE reads, yields one record per CDR3 protein. The sample holds some 200,000 distinct CDR3 sequences, 18% seen once. The sequenced sample was blood, either unsorted or a sorted T cell fraction (not recorded which). The TCR originated in a male donor aged 10 to 35 with ankylosing spondylitis or in good health (not recorded which). The chain recombines TRBV7-2 with TRBJ2-7; D is unresolved. CDR3 coding DNA: TGTGCCAGCAGCTTAAGCTTGATCATCTACGAGCAGTACTTC. Protein product: CASSLSLIIYEQYF.